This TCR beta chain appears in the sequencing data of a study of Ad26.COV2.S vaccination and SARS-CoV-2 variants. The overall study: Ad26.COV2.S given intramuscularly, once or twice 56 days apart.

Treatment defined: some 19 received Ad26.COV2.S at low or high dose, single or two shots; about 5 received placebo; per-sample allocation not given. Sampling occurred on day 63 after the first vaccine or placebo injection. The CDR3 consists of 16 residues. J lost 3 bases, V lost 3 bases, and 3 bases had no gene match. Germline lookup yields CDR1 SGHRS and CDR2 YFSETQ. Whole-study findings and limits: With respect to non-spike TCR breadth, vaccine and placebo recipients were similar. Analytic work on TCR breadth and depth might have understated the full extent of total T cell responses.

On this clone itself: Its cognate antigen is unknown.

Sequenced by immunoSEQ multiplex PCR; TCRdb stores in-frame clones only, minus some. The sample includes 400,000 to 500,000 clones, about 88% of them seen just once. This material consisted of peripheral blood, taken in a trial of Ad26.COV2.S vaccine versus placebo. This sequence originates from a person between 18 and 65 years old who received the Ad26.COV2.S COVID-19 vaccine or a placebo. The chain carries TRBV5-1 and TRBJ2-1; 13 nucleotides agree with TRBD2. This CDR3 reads CASSWGTSGIYNEQFF. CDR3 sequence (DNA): TGCGCCAGCAGCTGGGGGACTAGCGGGATCTACAATGAGCAGTTCTTC.